One T cell receptor beta chain is described in this entry. Its antigen remains undetermined. Per-base quality was not reported, and no clone a single base away is much larger than it. Library preparation used 5' RACE. These reads were obtained on an Illumina HiSeq 2500. A second 7 to 11 cycle PCR used a sample-barcoded 5' primer and a J-beta primer mix. Each TCR beta cDNA molecule received a unique molecular identifier from a template-switch 5' adaptor carrying 12 random nucleotides. Each sample yielded at least 3 million CDR3-containing paired-end reads. All of the RNA was converted into first-strand cDNA using the Mint cDNA synthesis kit, with a TRBC-specific oligonucleotide serving as the primer. Following uracil-DNA glycosylase treatment, a first 18-cycle PCR with universal primers M1SS and BC2_uni_R was performed on all cDNA. In the authors' own workflow: Normalization of each sample was performed by random selection of 1 million high-quality reads, each carrying a distinct molecular identifier. Reads sharing molecular identifiers were discarded rather than binned into consensus sequences. CDR3 identification, clonotype clustering and error correction used MiTCR with a Q25 quality threshold and the strictest error-elimination algorithm. A nonparametric unseen species model with Euler transformation was used to estimate a lower bound on total TCR beta diversity. TCRdb trimmed public reads at Q25 via fastp, called clones via MiXCR and kept in-frame beta chains. Entries that share a CDR3 protein sequence are merged under the most common genes and DNA. TCRdb's processing, not the authors' own work, is the source of the V and J calls. For this sample there are about a million distinct CDR3 sequences; 30% to 40% appear just once. The ten largest clones take up around 14% of the sample.

The record originates from a study of blood T cells in healthy people across ages (dated by TCRdb to between 2015 and 2016). Turning to the overall study: In model experiments, roughly one uniquely barcoded TCR beta cDNA molecule per two T cells was captured by template switching. Age-related changes in TCR beta repertoire diversity were measured in the study by deep sequencing normalized with unique cDNA molecular identifiers. The donors were divided into four age groups: young (average approximately 17 years), middle-aged (approximately 42), aged (approximately 64) and long-lived (about 84). To avoid experimental bias, donors of different ages were randomly spread across the sequencing lanes. The study analyzed two additional independent replicas of 1 million unique cDNA reads from the same blood draw for two donors, one aged 18 to 29 and one aged 80 or older.

The full study reports these points: Because the CMV infection status of the donors was unknown, age-related changes in expanded clonotypes may potentially have been confounded. Estimates of total diversity based on one million sequenced T cells were regarded as lower bounds and as underestimates. Since profiling was done on bulk unsorted PBMCs, naive and antigen-experienced compartments could not be conclusively compared. A strong correlation was found between observed TCR beta diversity and the percentage of naive T cells measured by flow cytometry. Compared with the aged group, the long-lived group had more naive CD4+ T cells, fewer expanded clones and increased TCR diversity, a pattern suggesting age selection. As age increased, observed TCR beta diversity per million T cells dropped in a roughly linear way, and a significant reduction was already evident by age 40.

The 39 donors, aged 6 to 90 years, were systemically healthy Caucasian individuals from Russia. Each donor gave about 9.8 milliliters of peripheral blood, drawn into EDTA-treated Vacutainer tubes. Ficoll-Paque density-gradient centrifugation was used to isolate PBMCs, with at least 6 million per sample. Total RNA was extracted from PBMCs with Trizol reagent, with at least 5 micrograms obtained per sample. The percentages of naive CD45RAhigh/CD27high T cells were determined by flow cytometry on a PBMC aliquot from every donor. The germline V gene encodes CDR1 DFQATT and CDR2 SNEGSKA (reference sequence). V is cut by 0 bases and J by 8 bases, and the space between the germline ends is 10 bases. Counted from cysteine to phenylalanine, this CDR3 has 12 amino acids. The entry retains the CDR3 DNA only, 36 bases that are in frame from base 1.

Sequenced sample: blood. Rearrangement joined TRBV20-1 to TRBJ1-1; no D gene can be assigned with confidence. The clonotype was recovered from a man aged 18 to 35 in good health. The CDR3 here reads CSARDRGREAFF. The nucleotides read TGCAGTGCTAGAGATCGTGGGAGGGAAGCTTTCTTT.